The 9 T cell receptor beta chains given below trace back to one sample, sequenced in a study of T cell responses to AZD1222 COVID-19 vaccine. The repertoire was sequenced with immunoSEQ multiplex PCR; TCRdb's copy has only in-frame clones and lacks some. The table records 69,000 or so clones, around nine tenths of them present only once. This sample comprised peripheral blood, obtained 28 days after the second AZD1222 dose. Receptors originate from an adult who received the AZD1222 COVID-19 vaccine.

The chain couples TRBV14 to TRBJ2-1, with TRBD1 identical over 9 bases. Germline V gene sequence: CDR1 SGHDN, CDR2 FVKESK. The CDR3 totals 19 residues. V shed 3 bases, J shed 0 bases, and the junction held 12 bases outside the gene matches. CDR3 sequence (DNA): TGTGCCAGCAGCCAGGACAGGGGTAGGGTTGGGAGCTCCTACAATGAGCAGTTCTTC. Translation gives CASSQDRGRVGSSYNEQFF. Together with reference TRBV14 and TRBJ2-1, the CDR3 gives the full variable domain: EAGVTQFPSHSVIEKGQTVTLRCDPISGHDNLYWYRRVMGKEIKFLLHFVKESKQDESGMPNNRFLAERTGGTYSTLKVQPAELEDSGVYFCASSQDRGRVGSSYNEQFFGPGTRLTVL.

The chain is built from TRBV7-3 and TRBJ2-3; TRBD2 aligns across 10 bases. Per the germline V gene, CDR1 is SGHTA and CDR2 is FQGTGA. This CDR3 contains 18 residues. Trimming at V came to 1 base and at J to 4 bases, leaving 11 bases not matched to a gene. The chain's CDR3 is CASSLNGLAGDLPDTQYF. The CDR3 DNA is TGTGCCAGCAGCTTAAATGGGCTAGCGGGAGATCTCCCAGATACGCAGTATTTT.

This clone occurred once. The chain links TRBV7-9 to TRBJ2-2; 11 nucleotides align to TRBD1. From germline, CDR1 is SEHNR and CDR2 FQNEAQ (reference sequence). The CDR3 has 14 residues. The trim removed 10 bases at V and 4 bases at J, leaving 5 bases unmatched. The CDR3 DNA follows: TGTGCCATGCGGACAGGGGGCCTCACCGGGGAGCTGTTTTTT. It codes for CAMRTGGLTGELFF. Full variable domain (rest looked up from reference TRBV7-9 and TRBJ2-2): DTGVSQNPRHKITKRGQNVTFRCDPISEHNRLYWYRQTLGQGPEFLTYFQNEAQLEKSRLLSDRFSAERPKGSFSTLEIQRTEQGDSAMYLCAMRTGGLTGELFFGEGSRLTVL.

V gene TRBV7-9 combines with J gene TRBJ2-5; D unclear. CDR3 length: 15 residues. Trimming removed 1 base from V and 3 bases from J, with 12 bases in between. Germline CDR1 and CDR2: SEHNR and FQNEAQ (reference sequence). CDR3 sequence: CASSLGGVLKETQYF. CDR3 nucleotides: TGTGCCAGCAGCTTAGGTGGGGTCCTGAAAGAGACCCAGTACTTC.

The CDR3 DNA is TGCGCCAGCAGCAGGGATGGACGGGACACCGGGGAGCTGTTTTTT. It is translated as CASSRDGRDTGELFF. V usage is TRBV5-1 and J usage is TRBJ2-2; no firm D call. This CDR3 region has 15 residues. Per the germline V gene, CDR1 is SGHRS and CDR2 is YFSETQ. Trimming took 4 bases from V and 3 from J, leaving 13 bases between them.

The CDR3 DNA reads as TGCAGCGTCCACGGAGCAGGGGGCACTGAAGCTTTCTTT. Its translation is CSVHGAGGTEAFF. The chain combines TRBV29-1 with TRBJ1-1; 7 bases align to TRBD1. The CDR3 extends over 13 amino acids. Germline assignment: CDR1 SQVTM and CDR2 ANQGSEA. Trimming took 6 bases from V and 4 from J; bases not matched to a gene: 8.

This clone was recorded once. This chain joins TRBV12-5 and TRBJ2-7; either TRBD1 or TRBD2 may supply D (5 bases each). The ends were cut back, 1 base at V and 3 bases at J, with 7 bases in the middle. The CDR3 runs 13 residues. Germline values: CDR1 LGHNT, CDR2 FRNRAP. CDR3 nucleotide sequence: TGTGCTAGTGGTTTGGATGGGGGCTACGAGCAGTACTTC. It codes for CASGLDGGYEQYF. Supplemented by reference TRBV12-5 and TRBJ2-7, the full variable domain reads DARVTQTPRHKVTEMGQEVTMRCQPILGHNTVFWYRQTMMQGLELLAYFRNRAPLDDSGMPKDRFSAEMPDATLATLKIQPSEPRDSAVYFCASGLDGGYEQYFGPGTRLTVT.

This chain links TRBV2 with TRBJ1-1, with unresolved D. The CDR3 consists of 12 residues. Trimming removed 5 bases from V and 11 bases from J, with 15 bases in between. CDR1 SNHLY and CDR2 FYNNEI come from the germline V gene. In nucleotides, the CDR3 is TGTGCCAGCAGTCCTCTGCCCCTGTCGGCTTTCTTT. Encoded protein: CASSPLPLSAFF.

The chain couples TRBV20-1 to TRBJ1-2, with a weak D call TRBD1 (5 bases). Germline CDR1 is DFQATT and CDR2 is SNEGSKA (reference sequence). V lost 3 bases to trimming and J lost 4 bases, with 6 bases between them. The CDR3 length is 11 residues. The CDR3, as DNA: TGCAGTGCTAGCGGGGGCTATGGCTACACCTTC. Protein product: CSASGGYGYTF.